What follows are 23 T cell receptor beta chains derived from one specimen sequenced in a study of T cells in Graves' hyperthyroidism and ophthalmopathy. The CDR3 regions of TCR beta were amplified from RNA transcripts. When the TCR CDR3 underwent first-round RT-PCR, the HTBI primer set was used. TCRdb re-called the multiplex PCR reads through MiXCR, storing one row per CDR3 protein. This table has fewer than 850,000 distinct CDR3 sequences, 15% to 20% appearing once. Material for sequencing was blood. These receptors all come from a man in his forties or fifties with Graves' hyperthyroidism.

This clonotype was observed many times. The J gene is TRBJ2-5, the V gene TRBV11-2; D perhaps matches TRBD1 (6 bases). From germline, CDR1 is SGHAT and CDR2 FQNNGV. V lost 5 bases and J lost 5, with 15 bases in between. The CDR3 sequence is 14 residues long. The CDR3 nucleotides are TGTGCCAGCAGCCCAGGGGTTGGCGTGGAGACCCAGTACTTC. As protein: CASSPGVGVETQYF.

The chain joins TRBV6-5 to TRBJ1-1, with D possibly TRBD1 on 5 matching bases. Germline V lookup: CDR1 MNHEY, CDR2 SVGAGI. The CDR3 consists of 13 residues. The V and J ends lost 2 bases and 6 bases respectively, with 10 bases between them. For the CDR3, the DNA is TGTGCCAGCAGTTACAGGGGAAGTTCTGAAGCTTTCTTT. This gives the protein CASSYRGSSEAFF.

Ten or more counts support this clonotype. The CDR3 here is CASIGTSPSNEQFF. The CDR3 DNA is TGTGCCAGCATCGGGACTAGCCCCAGCAATGAGCAGTTCTTC. The chain links TRBV2 to TRBJ2-1; TRBD2 agrees at 9 bases. Germline V lookup: CDR1 SNHLY, CDR2 FYNNEI. The CDR3 has 14 residues. Trimming took 7 bases from V and 6 from J; bases not matched to a gene: 7.

This clonotype was detected ten times or more. The V call is TRBV28, the J call TRBJ2-3, with 9 bases fitting TRBD2. In germline, CDR1 is MDHEN, CDR2 SYDVKM. V shed 1 base, J shed 4 bases, and the junction held 9 bases outside the gene matches. The CDR3 has 17 residues. The chain's CDR3 is CASSLSPSGRTSDTQYF. The DNA of the CDR3 is TGTGCCAGCAGTTTATCCCCAAGCGGGAGGACGTCAGATACGCAGTATTTT. Looking up the rest from reference TRBV28 and TRBJ2-3 gives the full variable domain: DVKVTQSSRYLVKRTGEKVFLECVQDMDHENMFWYRQDPGLGLRLIYFSYDVKMKEKGDIPEGYSVSREKKERFSLILESASTNQTSMYLCASSLSPSGRTSDTQYFGPGTRLTVL.

There are a few counts of this clonotype. The chain has TRBV18 and TRBJ1-1; unclear D gene. CDR3 length: 15 amino acids. CDR1 is KGHSH, CDR2 LQKENI, per germline. Trimming removed 6 bases at V and 0 bases at J, with 14 bases between. This CDR3 is CASSRHNNLNTEAFF. In DNA form, the CDR3 reads TGTGCCAGCTCCCGACACAATAATTTGAACACTGAAGCTTTCTTT.

In this sample, this clonotype turned up many times. This rearrangement joins TRBV11-2 to TRBJ2-1; no clear D gene. The V gene's germline CDR1 is SGHAT and CDR2 FQNNGV. The CDR3 runs to 13 residues. The V end lost 3 bases, the J end lost 5 bases, and 8 bases lay between the germline ends. The CDR3 region has the DNA TGTGCCAGCAGCTTGTGGGGTAACAATGAGCAGTTCTTC. Translation gives CASSLWGNNEQFF.

This clonotype was recorded at least ten times. The CDR3 region has the DNA TGTGCCAGCAGTTTTATAAGTTACGAGCAGTACTTC. Translation gives CASSFISYEQYF. The genes are TRBV28 and TRBJ2-7; D call uncertain. The CDR3 totals 12 residues. Germline V gene sequence: CDR1 MDHEN, CDR2 SYDVKM. V gave up 3 bases and J gave up 4 bases, with 7 bases separating them.

About this clonotype: One end of the junction does not line up with germline, which may come from a read error. The rearrangement uses TRBV2 and TRBJ2-3; 8 bases match TRBD1. This CDR3 has 18 residues. Germline V gives CDR1 SNHLY, CDR2 FYNNEI. Written as DNA, the CDR3 is TGCGCCAGCAGCCAATTTCTTGGGACAGGCCTTTCCACAGATACGCAGTATTTT. It is translated as CASSQFLGTGLSTDTQYF.

This clonotype was picked up many times. The rearrangement links TRBV11-2 to TRBJ1-3; D not resolved. V lost 1 base and J lost 0, with 7 bases in between. Germline V gives CDR1 SGHAT, CDR2 FQNNGV. CDR3 length: 15 amino acids. The chain's CDR3 is CASSLGVGSGNTIYF. In nucleotides, the CDR3 is TGTGCCAGCAGCTTAGGGGTAGGCTCTGGAAACACCATATATTTT.

V gene TRBV20-1 combines with J gene TRBJ2-7, with D tentatively TRBD2 (6 bases). Germline-derived CDR1 and CDR2 are DFQATT and SNEGSKA (reference sequence). Trimming left V 2 bases short and J 3 bases short, with 20 bases between. The CDR3 is 16 residues long. The CDR3 coding sequence is TGCAGTGCTAGAACCCGATCTACCCGGGAGTTCTACGAGCAGTACTTC. It translates to CSARTRSTREFYEQYF.

The chain combines TRBV6-2 or TRBV6-3 with TRBJ2-3, with TRBD2 as a possible D gene (5 bases). Trimming shortened V by 0 bases and J by 2 bases, and 12 bases separated the two germline ends. Germline V gene data show CDR1 as MNHEY and CDR2 as SVGEGT. The CDR3 length is 16 residues. The CDR3 sequence is CASSYSILAPTDTQYF. The CDR3 DNA reads TGTGCCAGCAGTTACTCGATTCTAGCTCCCACAGATACGCAGTATTTT.

This clonotype has a count of ten or more. The chain recombines TRBV3-1 with TRBJ1-1, with D perhaps TRBD1 (5 bases). Germline values: CDR1 LGHDT, CDR2 YNNKEL (reference sequence). The CDR3 runs 15 residues. The germline V and J ends were trimmed by 4 bases and 0 bases, with 12 bases remaining between them. In DNA, the CDR3 is TGTGCCAGCAGCCGAGGGGAAGCCATGAACACTGAAGCTTTCTTT. This sequence encodes CASSRGEAMNTEAFF.

The rearrangement joins TRBV5-1 to TRBJ2-1; 11 bases fit TRBD2. From germline, CDR1 is SGHRS and CDR2 YFSETQ. This CDR3 contains 15 residues. Germline trimming cut 2 bases from V and 12 bases from J; bases unmatched to any gene: 10. The CDR3 reads CASSFLAGGPAGQFF. CDR3 nucleotides: TGCGCCAGCAGCTTCTTAGCGGGAGGGCCTGCGGGGCAGTTCTTC.

This clonotype was detected many times. The chain couples TRBV7-9 to TRBJ2-7; 7 nucleotides agree with TRBD1. V shed 6 bases, J shed 3 bases, and the junction held 5 bases outside the gene matches. The CDR3 extends over 13 amino acids. CDR1 and CDR2 (germline): SEHNR, FQNEAQ (reference sequence). In DNA, the CDR3 is TGTGCCAGCAGTCAAGGGGGCCTCTACGAGCAGTACTTC. Its protein is CASSQGGLYEQYF.

This clonotype was seen many times. The chain couples TRBV7-6 to TRBJ2-3; D is perhaps TRBD1 (5 bases). Trimming pared 4 bases from V and 2 bases from J, leaving 16 bases between. The CDR3 is 16 amino acids. Germline V gene data show CDR1 as SGHVS and CDR2 as FNYEAQ. Here the CDR3 reads CASSSRMGRTTDTQYF. CDR3 coding DNA: TGTGCCAGCAGCTCTAGAATGGGGCGAACCACAGATACGCAGTATTTT.

This clonotype was observed many times. V is TRBV11-2 and J is TRBJ2-7, with no clear D. The CDR3 totals 11 residues. CDR1 and CDR2 (germline): SGHAT, FQNNGV. The V end lost 3 bases, the J end lost 4 bases, and 4 bases lay between the germline ends. CDR3 protein: CASSLMYEQYF. Here the CDR3 DNA reads TGTGCCAGCAGCTTGATGTACGAGCAGTACTTC. The full variable domain, with the rest looked up from reference TRBV11-2 and TRBJ2-7, is EAGVAQSPRYKIIEKRQSVAFWCNPISGHATLYWYQQILGQGPKLLIQFQNNGVVDDSQLPKDRFSAERLKGVDSTLKIQPAKLEDSAVYLCASSLMYEQYFGPGTRLTVT.

This clonotype showed up just a few times. In nucleotides, the CDR3 is TGTGCCAGCAGTTTAAGGCTAGCGGGTTTCTCCTACGAGCAGTACTTC. This sequence encodes CASSLRLAGFSYEQYF. The chain uses TRBV27 and TRBJ2-7, with 8 bases lining up with TRBD2. CDR3 size: 16 residues. With V trimmed by 2 bases and J by 0 bases, 6 bases remained unmatched. Germline lookup yields CDR1 MNHEY and CDR2 SMNVEV (reference sequence).

There are many counts of this clonotype. The rearrangement uses TRBV27 and TRBJ2-7; TRBD1 matches 7 bases. This CDR3 has 15 residues. The V gene's germline CDR1 is MNHEY and CDR2 SMNVEV (reference sequence). J gave up 2 bases and V 3 bases, and 7 bases lay outside the gene matches. The CDR3 protein is CASSFEGARTYEQYF. In DNA form, the CDR3 reads TGTGCCAGCAGTTTTGAGGGGGCAAGAACCTACGAGCAGTACTTC.

Many counts were recorded for this clonotype. This chain links TRBV3-1 with TRBJ1-4, with 7 bases lining up with TRBD1. This CDR3 is 16 amino acids long. Germline CDR1 and CDR2: LGHDT and YNNKEL (reference sequence). Trimming at V came to 1 base and at J to 0 bases, leaving 2 bases not matched to a gene. CDR3 sequence (DNA): TGTGCCAGCAGCCAAGGACAGGGAGCAACTAATGAAAAACTGTTTTTT. Protein: CASSQGQGATNEKLFF.

The CDR3 DNA is TGCAGTGCTAGTGTAGGGCCATATAGCAATCAGCCCCAGCATTTT. It translates to CSASVGPYSNQPQHF. This chain uses TRBV20-1 with TRBJ1-5; D is uncertain. Germline V gene data show CDR1 as DFQATT and CDR2 as SNEGSKA (reference sequence). CDR3 length equals 15 residues. V dropped 3 bases and J dropped 0 bases, with 12 bases sitting between them.

This clonotype was seen repeatedly, ten times or more. The V and J genes are TRBV15 and TRBJ2-3, with TRBD2 matching over 10 bases. The CDR3 covers 17 residues. Germline V gene data show CDR1 as LNHNV and CDR2 as YYDKDF (reference sequence). V shed 0 bases and J 4 bases; nucleotides not matched to a gene: 7. This CDR3 reads CATSRELAGVFPDTQYF. CDR3 in DNA: TGTGCCACCAGCAGAGAGCTAGCGGGAGTTTTTCCAGATACGCAGTATTTT.

To note about this clonotype: A much larger clone is a single base away; this may be a read error. This rearrangement joins TRBV3-1 to TRBJ1-1; no clear D gene. Trimming pared 1 base from V and 9 bases from J, leaving 12 bases between. The length of the CDR3 is 13 residues. Germline values: CDR1 LGHDT, CDR2 YNNKEL (reference sequence). CDR3 coding DNA: TGTGCCAGCAGCCAAGGTCAGAGGGCCCAAGCTTTCTTT. Translation gives CASSQGQRAQAFF.

This clonotype was detected only a few times. This chain joins TRBV12-3 or TRBV12-4 and TRBJ1-2; TRBD1 matches 10 bases. Trimming removed 5 bases from V and 6 bases from J; junction bases left unmatched: 9. This CDR3 has 15 residues. The CDR3 reads CASSAPGTGVNGYTF. The CDR3 bases are TGTGCCAGCAGTGCTCCCGGGACAGGGGTTAATGGCTACACCTTC.